What follows describes a single T cell receptor (beta chain). Which antigen it targets is not known. Per-base qualities were not stored, and no clone one base away is much larger. The protocol used for the library was the immunoSEQ multiplex PCR assay. For TCR sequencing, RNA was extracted from every sample and reverse transcribed into cDNA to serve as template. First-strand cDNA was synthesized using SuperScript III with a 2:1 mix of oligo-dT and random hexamers. A synthetic immune receptor repertoire was used to measure amplification bias, and any remaining bias was corrected computationally. The study's processing was this. Raw reads were preprocessed to remove errors, and CDR3 was defined according to IMGT conventions as the region from the conserved cysteine to phenylalanine. Clonality was computed as 1 minus the Shannon entropy, with the entropy normalized by log2 of the number of productive unique TCRs. CD4 or CD8 identity of scalp clones was inferred by cross-referencing scalp TCRbeta sequences with sorted blood CD4 and CD8 repertoires. Not all clones reach the TCRdb copy of this immuneACCESS table, which keeps in-frame sequences only. Checked studies attribute under half of the gap to unresolved V genes and leave the rest unexplained. The V and J calls and the clone size are those of that table, but D and trimming were determined from the DNA. For this sample the table gives fewer than 200,000 clones, of which around 50% were detected only once. The top ten clones comprise about 14% of the sample.

In the paper's terms, the time point label means: baseline before oral tofacitinib. Lesional scalp punch biopsies and peripheral blood were collected from alopecia areata patients. PBMCs were isolated by density centrifugation and stained for CD3, CD4 and CD8, after which CD4+ and CD8+ T cells were sorted on a FACSAria. This sample is part of a study of CD8+ T cells in alopecia areata (dated by TCRdb to the late 2010s). About the investigation overall: The treated patients, all with moderate-to-severe alopecia areata, were enrolled in an open-label pilot trial of oral tofacitinib given at 5 to 10 mg twice daily. Patients stayed on tofacitinib for 6 to 18 months and then had 6 months of follow-up off drug so that delayed response and recurrence could be assessed. In both human patients and the C3H/HeJ mouse model, the study applied high-throughput TCRbeta sequencing to look at T cell clonal expansion in alopecia areata. In humans, TCRbeta sequencing was performed on scalp tissue and on sorted CD4+ and CD8+ peripheral blood T cells from healthy controls and from patients with patchy or totalis/universalis alopecia areata. Biopsies were taken from tofacitinib-treated patients at baseline and again at 4 and 24 weeks into treatment, and several of those patients also had a later scalp biopsy. Scalp clonality was compared among normal scalp (n=4), patchy alopecia areata scalp (n=8), and alopecia totalis/universalis scalp (n=8). The RNA source kit depended on sample type: the PAXgene miRNA kit for fixed scalp, the miRNeasy kit for PBMCs, and the RNeasy kit for mouse skin. immunoSEQ multiplex PCR using 35 Vbeta forward primers and 13 Jbeta reverse primers was used to amplify TCRbeta CDR3 regions.

Study-wide findings and limitations: TCR sequences shared between patients were less clear than in mice, possibly partly because of HLA diversity in the patient population. Resident alphabeta T cells in normal human skin are also sequenced, complicating scalp TCR repertoire analysis, unlike mouse skin dominated by gammadelta T cells. Higher clonality and more expanded CD8+ clones were observed in lesional scalp than in normal scalp, particularly in alopecia totalis/universalis, a finding suggestive of antigenic drive.

This sample comprised CD4+ T cells sorted from blood, obtained at week 0. The TCR originated in a human donor with alopecia areata.

The sequenced DNA: TGTGCCAGTAGTGATACAAGAGGGATCTTATATGGCTACACCTTC. Its protein is CASSDTRGILYGYTF. The chain joins TRBV19 to TRBJ1-2; no D gene can be assigned with confidence. The CDR1 and CDR2 encoded by the germline V gene (reference sequence) are LNHDA and SQIVND. The CDR3 covers 15 residues, taking in both the cysteine and the phenylalanine. The sequence is cut down to CDR3 DNA, 45 bases in frame from base 1. V is pared back by 5 bases and J by 5 bases, with 18 bases lying between the germline termini.